The next 6 T cell receptor beta chains were all read from a single sample in a study of T cell repertoires in cytomegalovirus infection. TCRdb itself ran the reads through MiXCR, one entry per CDR3 protein. The table shows 200,000 to 300,000 distinct CDR3 sequences, with about 13% occurring only once. Sequenced sample: PBMCs. These receptors all come from a human donor in good health (CMV status not recorded). Some clones in this sample may be carry-over from other donors' samples.

This clonotype was detected a few times. The gene calls are TRBV7-3 and TRBJ2-7, with 10 bases matching TRBD2. Germline assignment: CDR1 SGHTA and CDR2 FQGTGA. The CDR3 runs to 14 residues. After removal of 5 bases from V and 6 bases from J, the junction contained 7 bases not matched to a gene. CDR3 coding DNA: TGTGCCAGCAGCCCCAGCGGGAGGGAAGCCGAGCAGTACTTC. This codes for CASSPSGREAEQYF. The variable domain in full, with the rest retrieved from reference TRBV7-3 and TRBJ2-7, is GAGVSQTPSNKVTEKGKYVELRCDPISGHTALYWYRQSLGQGPEFLIYFQGTGAADDSGLPNDRFFAVRPEGSVSTLKIQRTERGDSAVYLCASSPSGREAEQYFGPGTRLTVT.

The table lists this clonotype with many counts. The chain has TRBV7-2 and TRBJ2-1; D ambiguous. Germline V CDR1 and CDR2: SGHTA, FQGNSA. The CDR3 is 15 residues long. The V and J ends lost 2 bases and 5 bases respectively, with 13 bases between them. CDR3 sequence: CASSLYPRADNEQFF. The CDR3 DNA is TGTGCCAGCAGCTTATACCCTCGTGCTGACAATGAGCAGTTCTTC.

The V and J genes are TRBV7-9 and TRBJ2-1; 7 bases line up with TRBD1. V dropped 6 bases and J dropped 6; count of bases not matched to a gene: 11. The CDR3 is made up of 15 amino acids. Germline V CDR1 and CDR2: SEHNR, FQNEAQ (reference sequence). This CDR3 is CASSLDRDPGNEQFF. Here the CDR3 DNA reads TGTGCCAGCAGTCTCGACAGGGACCCAGGCAATGAGCAGTTCTTC.

This rearrangement joins TRBV6-5 to TRBJ1-2, with a tentative D call TRBD1 (6 bases). Germline assignment: CDR1 MNHEY and CDR2 SVGAGI. This CDR3 spans 18 amino acids. Deletions cut 0 bases from V and 4 bases from J, with 21 bases between. The CDR3 coding sequence is TGTGCCAGCAGTTACTCGATATTCTCAGGGGACTCTGCCTATGGCTACACCTTC. It translates to CASSYSIFSGDSAYGYTF.

This clonotype was recorded at least ten times. This chain's CDR3 is CASSRVAGAYEQYF. In DNA form, the CDR3 reads TGTGCCAGCAGCAGAGTGGCGGGAGCCTACGAGCAGTACTTC. This sequence joins TRBV7-2 and TRBJ2-7, with 7 bases aligning to TRBD2. Germline-derived CDR1 and CDR2 are SGHTA and FQGNSA. Losses at the gene ends were 5 bases for V and 2 bases for J; bases not matched to a gene: 6. The CDR3 is 14 amino acids.

The chain employs TRBV5-1 and TRBJ2-3; 10 nucleotides agree with TRBD2. This CDR3 has 13 amino acids. With V trimmed by 3 bases and J by 12 bases, 7 bases remained unmatched. Germline V gives CDR1 SGHRS, CDR2 YFSETQ. This CDR3 reads CASSSAGGPGQYF. CDR3 nucleotide sequence: TGCGCCAGCAGCTCAGCGGGGGGGCCCGGTCAGTATTTT.